This is a list of T cell receptor beta chains from one sample in a study of blood T cell repertoires in COVID-19. Clones were read by immunoSEQ multiplex PCR, and TCRdb kept only the in-frame ones, dropping some. The sample includes 250,000 or so clones, about 91% of them seen just once. The specimen sequenced was peripheral blood. The source of these receptors is a woman between 35 and 50 years old who had recovered from COVID-19. Each CDR3 is given with its conserved first and last residue. Fields, in order: CDR3 DNA, CDR3 protein, clone size, J gene, D gene, V gene. The D gene is left open where the match is weak. Clone size appears in some rows only: once, few, many, or a class for an expanded clone.

TGCGCCAGCAGCCAAGTTTTGTTGGCAAGACAGGGGGCGAAAGAGACCCAGTACTTC CASSQVLLARQGAKETQYF . TRBJ2-5 TRBD1 TRBV4-1
TGTGCCAGCTCACCAGTCAAAGAGACCCAGTACTTC CASSPVKETQYF . TRBJ2-5 . TRBV18
TGTGCCAGCAGGCCCAGGACTTTCTCCTACGAGCAGTACTTC CASRPRTFSYEQYF . TRBJ2-7 . TRBV2
TGTGCCATCACCGAGGAACCTACTAACTATGGCTACACCTTC CAITEEPTNYGYTF . TRBJ1-2 . TRBV10-3
TGCGCCAGCAGCTCCCTGACTAGCGGGGGTTACAATGAGCAGTTCTTC CASSSLTSGGYNEQFF once TRBJ2-1 TRBD2 TRBV5-1
TGCGCCAGCAGCTTGTGGCTTGCTAGGAGTATCACAGATACGCAGTATTTT CASSLWLARSITDTQYF once TRBJ2-3 . TRBV5-1
TGTGCCAGCAGTCAGAATCCTGGCCGTTCTAGCTTC CASSQNPGRSSF . TRBJ2-7 . TRBV12-3/TRBV12-4
TGTGCCAGCAGTGAAGGCAGGGACAGGGGTCCCTTTAACTATGGCTACACCTTC CASSEGRDRGPFNYGYTF . TRBJ1-2 TRBD1 TRBV6-1
TGTGCCAGCAGTTACGCGGCCGACAGGGGCTATGGCTACACCTTC CASSYAADRGYGYTF . TRBJ1-2 TRBD1 TRBV6-5
TGCGCCAGCAGCCAAGTCGGAGGGGAGACCCAGTACTTC CASSQVGGETQYF . TRBJ2-5 . TRBV4-1
TGCGCCAGCAGCCAAGAGATTGGTACAGGGGGCAATGAGCAGTTCTTC CASSQEIGTGGNEQFF . TRBJ2-1 TRBD1 TRBV4-3
TGTGCCAGCAGCTCACCAGGTCGGCCCGAGCAGTTCTTC CASSSPGRPEQFF . TRBJ2-1 . TRBV5-4
TGTGCCAGCAGTCTAATGGGGGGGAATCAGCCCCAGCATTTT CASSLMGGNQPQHF . TRBJ1-5 . TRBV6-5
TGTGCCAGCAGGACGGGACAGGGCGTCCAGTTCTTC CASRTGQGVQFF . TRBJ2-1 TRBD1 TRBV6-5
TGTGCCAGCGGACTCCCGGGAGGGACAACAGATACGCAGTATTTT CASGLPGGTTDTQYF . TRBJ2-3 TRBD2 TRBV6-5
TGCGCCAGCAGGGCTGGACAGAGCACAGATACGCAGTATTTT CASRAGQSTDTQYF . TRBJ2-3 . TRBV5-1
TGTGCCAGTACCCCCGGGACACTTTATGGCTACACCTTC CASTPGTLYGYTF . TRBJ1-2 . TRBV19
TGTGCCAGCAGTGCCGGGACTAGGATTGGCTACACCTTC CASSAGTRIGYTF . TRBJ1-2 . TRBV28
TGCGCCAGCAGCACGGGGGACCGCTTAATTTCTGGTGGCTACACCTTC CASSTGDRLISGGYTF . TRBJ1-2 . TRBV5-1
TGTGCCAGCAGTTTATCGGTAGCGGGGGGACCCTACGAGCAGTACTTC CASSLSVAGGPYEQYF . TRBJ2-7 TRBD2 TRBV28
TGTGCCACCAGTGATCTGGGGGGGACTAGCACAGATACGCAGTATTTT CATSDLGGTSTDTQYF . TRBJ2-3 TRBD2 TRBV24-1
TGTGCCAGCAGCTTTCAGACTAACTATGGCTACACCTTC CASSFQTNYGYTF once TRBJ1-2 . TRBV7-9
TGCGCCAGCAGCTTGCGGACTAGCGGGGGGGCCGTGGAGACCCAGTACTTC CASSLRTSGGAVETQYF . TRBJ2-5 TRBD2 TRBV5-1
TGTGCCAGCTCCCGGGGGGGGACCTACGAGCAGTACTTC CASSRGGTYEQYF . TRBJ2-7 TRBD2 TRBV12-3/TRBV12-4
TGTGCCAGCAGCCTGAAAGGGGTATCCGGGGAGCTGTTTTTT CASSLKGVSGELFF . TRBJ2-2 . TRBV21-1
TGTGCCAGCAGCTTCCAGATTGACAGTAACTATGGCTACACCTTC CASSFQIDSNYGYTF few TRBJ1-2 . TRBV7-2
TGTGCCAGCAGCCTAAGGACTAGCGGGAACACCGGGGAGCTGTTTTTT CASSLRTSGNTGELFF many TRBJ2-2 TRBD2 TRBV7-9
TGTGCCAGCAGCAAAGTAGGGACAGCCTATGGCTACACCTTC CASSKVGTAYGYTF . TRBJ1-2 . TRBV21-1
TGTGCCAGCAGCTTGGCCGGGAGCCAGAACACTGAAGCTTTCTTT CASSLAGSQNTEAFF . TRBJ1-1 . TRBV5-6
TGCAGTGTTGAATCAGTTAGCGGGAGTGCCTACAATGAGCAGTTCTTC CSVESVSGSAYNEQFF . TRBJ2-1 TRBD2 TRBV29-1
TGCGCCTCAAAGACAGGGTTGACCTATAATTCACCCCTCCACTTT CASKTGLTYNSPLHF . TRBJ1-6 TRBD1 TRBV5-1
TGTGCCAGTAGTGGGGAGCACCTGAACACTGAAGCTTTCTTT CASSGEHLNTEAFF . TRBJ1-1 . TRBV19
TGTGCCATCAGTCAAGACAGGGGTTCAGTGACTGAAGCTTTCTTT CAISQDRGSVTEAFF . TRBJ1-1 TRBD1 TRBV10-3
TGTGCCAGCAGTTTAAGCGGGGGGGTATTAGATACGCAGTATTTT CASSLSGGVLDTQYF . TRBJ2-3 TRBD2 TRBV27
TGTGCCAGCACTGACCCCGAGCTGCGGTACAACTATGGCTACACCTTC CASTDPELRYNYGYTF . TRBJ1-2 . TRBV6-1
TGTGCCAGCAGCGTAGGTGGGGGGGCTCCCGGGGAGCTGTTTTTT CASSVGGGAPGELFF . TRBJ2-2 . TRBV9
TGTGCCAGCAGCCCTCGGACTAGCGGGAGGGTAGATGAGCAGTTCTTC CASSPRTSGRVDEQFF . TRBJ2-1 TRBD2 TRBV9
TGCGCCAGCAGCTGGCCCCGCGGAGGGGTTGGGAATACGCAGTATTTT CASSWPRGGVGNTQYF . TRBJ2-3 . TRBV5-1
TGTGCCAGCAGCTTAACCCGGGGGGGGGACACTGAAGCTTTCTTT CASSLTRGGDTEAFF once TRBJ1-1 . TRBV7-9
TGTGCCAGCAGCTTAGGGCTGGCCCCCGGGGAGCTGTTTTTT CASSLGLAPGELFF . TRBJ2-2 . TRBV7-7
TGTGCCAGCAGGGTGGGTCGAGGCGCTAGCACAGATACGCAGTATTTT CASRVGRGASTDTQYF . TRBJ2-3 . TRBV11-1
TGTGCCAGCAGCACGGACAGGGACATACAGCCCCAGCATTTT CASSTDRDIQPQHF . TRBJ1-5 TRBD1 TRBV5-5
TGTGCCCCCAAATTCGGACAGCCTTACTCCTACAATGAGCAGTTCTTC CAPKFGQPYSYNEQFF . TRBJ2-1 . TRBV27
TGTGCCAGCAGCGAGATAGGCGGGAGTGTGGCCAATGAGCAGTTCTTC CASSEIGGSVANEQFF few TRBJ2-1 TRBD2 TRBV7-7
TGCAGCGTTGAATGGGACAGGGAAGAGACCCAGTACTTC CSVEWDREETQYF . TRBJ2-5 TRBD1 TRBV29-1
TGTGCCAGCAGTGAGACAACCATAGGGGCGGGGGGCAGAACTGAGCAGTTCTTC CASSETTIGAGGRTEQFF . TRBJ2-1 TRBD2 TRBV6-4
TGTGCCAGCAGTTTACTCAGATACAATGAGCAGTTCTTC CASSLLRYNEQFF . TRBJ2-1 . TRBV28
TGTGCCAGCAGTTCCCCATTGAACACTGAAGCTTTCTTT CASSSPLNTEAFF . TRBJ1-1 . TRBV28
TGTGCCAGCAGCGTGGGCGGGTACACAGATACGCAGTATTTT CASSVGGYTDTQYF . TRBJ2-3 . TRBV9
TGTGCCAGCAGCTCCAGGGGCCTCAGCATTCAGTACTTC CASSSRGLSIQYF . TRBJ2-4 . TRBV11-3